Below, 29 T cell receptor beta chains from the same sample are listed, as sequenced in a study of PD-L1 blockade in urothelial cancer. Generated by immunoSEQ multiplex PCR, the TCRdb table keeps only in-frame clones and is missing some. In the table there are approximately 52,000 clones, around 74% of which are singletons. The time point is: pretreatment peripheral blood. The specimen comprised PBMCs, sampled around atezolizumab (anti-PD-L1) treatment. All receptors come from a man aged 65 to 85 with urothelial cancer.

The chain uses TRBV15 and TRBJ2-7, with D perhaps matching TRBD1 (6 bases). Germline V lookup: CDR1 LNHNV, CDR2 YYDKDF (reference sequence). There are 14 residues in the CDR3. V gave up 3 bases and J gave up 2 bases, with 11 bases separating them. This CDR3 is CATSRGTGTYEQYF. The CDR3 DNA follows: TGTGCCACCAGCAGGGGCACAGGGACCTACGAGCAGTACTTC.

CDR3: CASSLGGRENYGYTF. The DNA for the CDR3 is TGTGCCAGCAGCTTAGGCGGCAGGGAAAACTATGGCTACACCTTC. The chain recombines TRBV7-2 with TRBJ1-2; D may be TRBD1 (5 bases). V dropped 1 base and J dropped 2 bases, with 11 bases sitting between them. Germline-derived CDR1 and CDR2 are SGHTA and FQGNSA. The length of the CDR3 is 15 residues.

Regarding this clone: The same CDR3 also results from other DNA sequences found in this sample. The chain couples TRBV29-1 to TRBJ1-1; D unclear. This CDR3 has 13 residues. Germline V lookup: CDR1 SQVTM, CDR2 ANQGSEA. Trimming removed 4 bases at V and 0 bases at J, with 9 bases between. Here the CDR3 reads CSVARRVNTEAFF. CDR3 DNA sequence: TGCAGCGTTGCGCGACGGGTGAACACTGAAGCTTTCTTT.

The chain employs TRBV7-2 and TRBJ1-2; 7 bases match TRBD1. Germline V gene data show CDR1 as SGHTA and CDR2 as FQGNSA. This CDR3 has 13 residues. V shed 1 base, J shed 8 bases, and the junction held 4 bases outside the gene matches. The CDR3 here is CASSLVGGEGYTF. The CDR3, as DNA: TGTGCCAGCAGCTTAGTAGGGGGCGAAGGCTACACCTTC.

The chain has TRBV7-6 and TRBJ2-3; D remains unclear. Looked up from germline, CDR1 is SGHVS and CDR2 is FNYEAQ. The length of the CDR3 is 13 residues. Trimming took 4 bases from V and 4 from J, leaving 9 bases between them. CDR3 DNA: TGTGCCAGCAGCTACTTGCTGTCAGATACGCAGTATTTT. It translates to CASSYLLSDTQYF.

The chain employs TRBV2 and TRBJ2-2, with 9 nucleotides matching TRBD1. The germline CDR1 and CDR2 sequences are SNHLY and FYNNEI. This CDR3 spans 14 amino acids. V lost 6 bases, J lost 4 bases, and 3 bases stayed unmatched. CDR3 bases: TGTGCCAGCAGGGACAGGGGTGGCACCGGGGAGCTGTTTTTT. Encoded protein: CASRDRGGTGELFF.

The chain recombines TRBV18 with TRBJ2-1, with 7 bases matching TRBD2. CDR1 and CDR2 from the germline V gene are KGHSH and LQKENI. J was trimmed by 7 bases and V by 3 bases; bases with no gene match: 9. The CDR3 has 15 amino acids. The CDR3: CASSPPGLPLNEQFF. The CDR3 DNA is TGTGCCAGCTCACCTCCGGGACTACCTTTGAATGAGCAGTTCTTC. Based on the CDR3 plus reference TRBV18 and TRBJ2-1, the full variable domain is NAGVMQNPRHLVRRRGQEARLRCSPMKGHSHVYWYRQLPEEGLKFMVYLQKENIIDESGMPKERFSAEFPKEGPSILRIQQVVRGDSAAYFCASSPPGLPLNEQFFGPGTRLTVL.

CDR3 region: CASSKGLAGVGEQYF. The DNA of the CDR3 is TGTGCCAGCAGCAAGGGACTAGCGGGAGTTGGGGAGCAGTACTTC. The V and J genes are TRBV5-4 and TRBJ2-7; 14 positions agree with TRBD2. The CDR3 covers 15 residues. CDR1 and CDR2 (germline): SGHNT, YYREEE (reference sequence). With 4 bases clipped from V and 7 bases from J, the junction kept 7 bases outside the gene matches.

CDR3 coding DNA: TGTGCCAGTAGCCTGATGGGGACTTTCGCAGATACGCAGTATTTT. The encoded protein is CASSLMGTFADTQYF. V is TRBV19 and J is TRBJ2-3, with D maybe TRBD2 (6 bases). V shed 6 bases and J shed 4 bases, with 17 bases lying between them. The length of the CDR3 is 15 residues. Looked up from germline, CDR1 is LNHDA and CDR2 is SQIVND (reference sequence).

The V and J genes are TRBV2 and TRBJ1-2, with a possible D match to TRBD1 (6 bases). CDR3 length equals 15 residues. From germline, CDR1 is SNHLY and CDR2 FYNNEI. The germline V and J ends were trimmed by 0 bases and 7 bases, with 15 bases remaining between them. For the CDR3, the DNA is TGTGCCAGCAGTGAAGCGCGGGGGGCCCGGTTTGGCTACACCTTC. It translates to CASSEARGARFGYTF. Full variable domain (missing parts from reference TRBV2 and TRBJ1-2): EPEVTQTPSHQVTQMGQEVILRCVPISNHLYFYWYRQILGQKVEFLVSFYNNEISEKSEIFDDQFSVERPDGSNFTLKIRSTKLEDSAMYFCASSEARGARFGYTFGSGTRLTVV.

This chain uses TRBV7-2 with TRBJ2-1; possibly TRBD2 for D (5 bases). Trimming took off 2 bases at V and 6 bases at J, with 8 bases between the two ends. Germline lookup yields CDR1 SGHTA and CDR2 FQGNSA. This CDR3 region has 13 residues. The CDR3 sequence: CASSLSRGNEQFF. CDR3 nucleotide sequence: TGTGCCAGCAGCTTATCCCGGGGCAATGAGCAGTTCTTC.

This chain uses TRBV7-9 with TRBJ2-1, with 8 bases that match TRBD2. In germline, CDR1 is SEHNR, CDR2 FQNEAQ (reference sequence). J was trimmed by 9 bases and V by 1 base; bases with no gene match: 5. The CDR3 is 14 residues long. CDR3 protein: CASSLGTSGSEQFF. The CDR3, as DNA: TGTGCCAGCAGCTTAGGTACTAGCGGTAGTGAGCAGTTCTTC.

The chain combines TRBV4-3 with TRBJ2-7, with TRBD1 identical over 8 bases. V dropped 2 bases and J dropped 7; count of bases not matched to a gene: 7. The CDR3 has 14 amino acids. Germline CDR1 and CDR2: LGHNA and YSLEER. The CDR3 reads CASSQQTGVGEQYF. CDR3 in DNA: TGCGCCAGCAGCCAACAGACAGGGGTGGGGGAGCAGTACTTC.

The V gene is TRBV7-8, the J gene TRBJ2-5; possibly TRBD2 for D (5 bases). The germline V gene encodes CDR1 SGHVS and CDR2 FQNEAQ. The ends were cut back, 1 base at V and 8 bases at J, with 11 bases in the middle. The CDR3 totals 13 residues. For the CDR3, the DNA is TGTGCCAGCAGCTTAGAAGGAGGCCAAACCCAGTACTTC. It is translated as CASSLEGGQTQYF.

V and J are TRBV2 and TRBJ1-4, with 9 bases that match TRBD1. The germline gives CDR1 SNHLY, CDR2 FYNNEI. Trimming removed 3 bases from V and 8 bases from J; junction bases left unmatched: 10. The CDR3 loop spans 16 amino acids. In DNA, the CDR3 is TGTGCCAGCAGTGAGATGGTCGGGACAGGGAACGAAAAACTGTTTTTT. It specifies CASSEMVGTGNEKLFF.

The CDR3 DNA reads TGTGCCAGCAGCTTTCCACCGGGACACCTTGGAGATGAGCAGTTCTTC. Translating it yields CASSFPPGHLGDEQFF. This sequence joins TRBV5-6 and TRBJ2-1; weak D call: TRBD1 (6 bases). CDR3 length equals 16 residues. V gave up 2 bases and J gave up 8 bases, with 20 bases separating them. Germline assignment: CDR1 SGHDT and CDR2 YYEEEE.

This sequence joins TRBV6-1 and TRBJ2-3, with 7 bases matching TRBD2. CDR1 is MNHNS and CDR2 is SASEGT in the germline V gene. The CDR3 runs to 17 residues. The V segment lost 4 bases and the J segment 2 bases; nucleotides outside the gene matches: 12. The DNA of the CDR3 is TGTGCCAGCAGTGTTTCCACACTAGCGAGGTCCACAGATACGCAGTATTTT. Amino acid sequence: CASSVSTLARSTDTQYF.

This clone turned up a few times. This chain joins TRBV28 and TRBJ2-2; 10 bases line up with TRBD1. The V gene's germline CDR1 is MDHEN and CDR2 SYDVKM. The length of the CDR3 is 15 residues. J was trimmed by 4 bases and V by 5 bases; bases with no gene match: 4. The CDR3 nucleotides read TGTGCCAGCAGTCGACAGGGGGCTAGCACCGGGGAGCTGTTTTTT. This sequence encodes CASSRQGASTGELFF.

This clone was seen only once. This chain joins TRBV7-9 and TRBJ2-3, with a possible D match to TRBD1 (5 bases). Trimming shortened V by 5 bases and J by 4 bases, and 13 bases separated the two germline ends. From germline, CDR1 is SEHNR and CDR2 FQNEAQ (reference sequence). The CDR3 extends over 14 amino acids. The CDR3 spells CASSVTVSADTQYF. In DNA form, the CDR3 reads TGTGCCAGCAGCGTGACAGTTTCGGCAGATACGCAGTATTTT.

The genes are TRBV19 and TRBJ2-3, with D maybe TRBD1 (5 bases). Germline assignment: CDR1 LNHDA and CDR2 SQIVND (reference sequence). Trimming stripped 3 bases from V and 0 bases from J, with 7 bases between. This CDR3 is 14 amino acids long. CDR3 sequence: CASSMQGSTDTQYF. In DNA, the CDR3 is TGTGCCAGTAGTATGCAGGGTAGCACAGATACGCAGTATTTT.

In the case of this clone: A junction boundary mismatches the germline segment, possibly from a read error. Other DNA sequences from this sample encode an identical CDR3 as well. This chain uses TRBV29-1 with TRBJ1-1; the match to TRBD1 covers 7 bases. From germline, CDR1 is SQVTM and CDR2 ANQGSEA. CDR3 length equals 13 residues. This CDR3 reads CSVGQAGNTEAFF. CDR3 bases: TGCAGTGTTGGACAGGCGGGGAACACTGAAGCTTTCTTT.

The V and J genes are TRBV2 and TRBJ2-7, with 10 nucleotides matching TRBD1. This CDR3 region has 15 residues. Germline V lookup: CDR1 SNHLY, CDR2 FYNNEI. V lost 6 bases and J lost 2; bases outside the gene matches: 7. CDR3 region: CASRDRGPTAYEQYF. DNA of the CDR3: TGTGCCAGCAGAGACAGGGGGCCCACCGCCTACGAGCAGTACTTC. Full variable domain (rest looked up from reference TRBV2 and TRBJ2-7): EPEVTQTPSHQVTQMGQEVILRCVPISNHLYFYWYRQILGQKVEFLVSFYNNEISEKSEIFDDQFSVERPDGSNFTLKIRSTKLEDSAMYFCASRDRGPTAYEQYFGPGTRLTVT.

The V call is TRBV6-1, the J call TRBJ1-4; the match to TRBD1 covers 10 bases. The trim removed 4 bases at V and 5 bases at J, leaving 7 bases unmatched. Looked up from germline, CDR1 is MNHNS and CDR2 is SASEGT. This CDR3 contains 16 residues. The CDR3, as DNA: TGTGCCAGCAGTGGAGGACGGGACAGGGGCAATGAAAAACTGTTTTTT. It encodes CASSGGRDRGNEKLFF.

The chain's CDR3 is CASSLSPAGGTGELFF. The DNA of the CDR3 is TGTGCCAGCAGCTTAAGTCCAGCAGGGGGCACCGGGGAGCTGTTTTTT. The rearrangement uses TRBV7-3 and TRBJ2-2, with TRBD1 matching 7 bases. This CDR3 comprises 16 residues. V shed 1 base and J 4 bases; nucleotides not matched to a gene: 6. Germline values: CDR1 SGHTA, CDR2 FQGTGA. Together with reference TRBV7-3 and TRBJ2-2, the CDR3 gives the full variable domain: GAGVSQTPSNKVTEKGKYVELRCDPISGHTALYWYRQSLGQGPEFLIYFQGTGAADDSGLPNDRFFAVRPEGSVSTLKIQRTERGDSAVYLCASSLSPAGGTGELFFGEGSRLTVL.

V usage is TRBV30 and J usage is TRBJ1-4; D uncertain. Trimming took 4 bases from V and 10 from J, leaving 13 bases between them. The germline CDR1 and CDR2 sequences are GTSNPN and SVGIG (reference sequence). The CDR3 has 12 residues. The CDR3 nucleotides are TGTGCCTGGAAAGTCGGGGATGCAAAACTGTTTTTT. Protein: CAWKVGDAKLFF. The full variable domain, in which reference TRBV30 and TRBJ1-4 provide the parts outside the CDR3, is SQTIHQWPATLVQPVGSPLSLECTVEGTSNPNLYWYRQAAGRGLQLLFYSVGIGQISSEVPQNLSASRPQDRQFILSSKKLLLSDSGFYLCAWKVGDAKLFFGSGTQLSVL.

This clone occurred many times. The CDR3 is CASSSGGVYGYTF. The CDR3 region has the DNA TGTGCCAGCAGTTCGGGGGGGGTATATGGCTACACCTTC. The V call is TRBV7-9, the J call TRBJ1-2; weak D call: TRBD1 (5 bases). Per the germline V gene, CDR1 is SEHNR and CDR2 is FQNEAQ (reference sequence). The CDR3 runs 13 residues. V lost 6 bases to trimming and J lost 5 bases, with 13 bases between them.

The rearrangement joins TRBV6-5 to TRBJ1-2; D is perhaps TRBD1 (6 bases). This CDR3 contains 14 residues. Germline assignment: CDR1 MNHEY and CDR2 SVGAGI. V was cut by 5 bases and J by 4 bases, with 14 bases left in between. CDR3 sequence: CASSTTGTSYGYTF. CDR3 nucleotides: TGTGCCAGCAGTACCACCGGGACATCCTATGGCTACACCTTC.

The chain links TRBV28 to TRBJ2-7; 7 bases align to TRBD1. The CDR3 loop spans 16 amino acids. Looked up from germline, CDR1 is MDHEN and CDR2 is SYDVKM. Trimming took 0 bases from V and 3 from J; bases not matched to a gene: 8. The DNA of the CDR3 is TGTGCCAGCAGTTTATGGTCGACAGGGTTACTCTACGAGCAGTACTTC. This encodes CASSLWSTGLLYEQYF.

The gene calls are TRBV7-8 and TRBJ2-1; 13 bases match TRBD2. The V and J ends lost 7 bases and 7 bases, in that order; junction bases with no gene match: 13. The germline V gene has CDR1 SGHVS and CDR2 FQNEAQ. This CDR3 has 17 residues. CDR3 sequence reads: CASISPPGTSGENEQFF. The CDR3 region has the DNA TGTGCCAGCATATCTCCTCCCGGGACTAGCGGGGAGAATGAGCAGTTCTTC. Filled out from reference TRBV7-8 and TRBJ2-1, the complete variable domain reads GAGVSQSPRYKVAKRGQDVALRCDPISGHVSLFWYQQALGQGPEFLTYFQNEAQLDKSGLPSDRFFAERPEGSVSTLKIQRTQQEDSAVYLCASISPPGTSGENEQFFGPGTRLTVL.